The next 32 T cell receptor beta chains were all read from a single sample in a study of CD8 T cells in cerebrospinal fluid in Alzheimer's disease. Following a re-call of the 10x single-cell sequencing reads, TCRdb has one entry per CDR3 protein and lacks DNA. The repertoire table contains about 1,500 distinct CDR3 sequences. The sample consisted of cerebrospinal fluid. These receptors all stem from a human donor with mild cognitive impairment.

This clonotype registers medium-sized by frequency. The J gene is TRBJ1-1, the V gene TRBV12-3 or TRBV12-4. The CDR3 runs to 13 residues. The CDR3 reads CASSFGGNTEAFF.

Frequency places this clonotype as medium-sized. The CDR3 region is CASRDAGASYNEQFF. The chain uses TRBV2 and TRBJ2-1; TCRdb gives TRBD1 as the D gene, but with no DNA this cannot be confirmed. Per germline, CDR1 SNHLY and CDR2 FYNNEI. This CDR3 has 15 amino acids.

Its frequency marks this clonotype as medium-sized. V gene TRBV7-2 combines with J gene TRBJ2-7; TCRdb's assignment of TRBD2 cannot be checked, as there is no DNA. This CDR3 spans 14 amino acids. The germline gives CDR1 SGHTA, CDR2 FQGNSA. CDR3 region: CASSPASLSNGQYF.

This chain links TRBV28 with TRBJ1-6; TCRdb's D call, TRBD1, is unchecked because there is no DNA. The CDR3 is made up of 16 amino acids. Looked up from germline, CDR1 is MDHEN and CDR2 is SYDVKM. The CDR3 spells CASTRTGGLYNSPLHF.

Its frequency marks this clonotype as medium-sized. The chain uses TRBV7-3 and TRBJ2-1; checking the TCRdb D call of TRBD2 is not possible without DNA. The CDR3 contains 17 residues. Germline loops: CDR1 SGHTA, CDR2 FQGTGA. The CDR3 loop reads CASSPTTSGGLRNEQFF.

This clonotype is called large (0.1 to 1%) based on its frequency. V and J are TRBV18 and TRBJ2-3; TCRdb returns TRBD1, unconfirmable since there is no DNA. The CDR3 covers 16 residues. Per the germline V gene, CDR1 is KGHSH and CDR2 is LQKENI. CDR3 residues: CASSPPDSRGTDTQYF.

This clonotype is labeled medium-sized based on frequency. The chain employs TRBV27 and TRBJ2-3. Germline V CDR1 and CDR2: MNHEY, SMNVEV (reference sequence). The CDR3 has 13 amino acids. CDR3 region: CASSLERTDTQYF.

The V call is TRBV19, the J call TRBJ2-2; with no DNA, the TCRdb D assignment of TRBD1 cannot be verified. This CDR3 has 14 residues. Germline V gene sequence: CDR1 LNHDA, CDR2 SQIVND (reference sequence). The CDR3 sequence is CASSKDRGTGELFF.

V is TRBV18 and J is TRBJ1-4; the TCRdb call, TRBD1, lacks DNA for checking. Per the germline V gene, CDR1 is KGHSH and CDR2 is LQKENI. CDR3 length equals 15 residues. The chain's CDR3 is CASSPPSGAIEKLFF.

Measured by frequency, this clonotype is medium-sized. The chain combines TRBV7-6 with TRBJ2-5. The length of the CDR3 is 11 residues. The germline V gene encodes CDR1 SGHVS and CDR2 FNYEAQ. Here the CDR3 reads CASSSGETQYF.

This clonotype is labeled medium-sized based on frequency. CDR3 in amino acids: CASSLGQGSYEQYF. The chain combines TRBV4-3 with TRBJ2-7; checking the TCRdb D call of TRBD1 is not possible without DNA. The germline CDR1 and CDR2 sequences are LGHNA and YSLEER. The CDR3 covers 14 residues.

Considering frequency, this clonotype is medium-sized. V and J are TRBV5-6 and TRBJ2-7; TCRdb picks TRBD2, but there is no DNA to check that call. Germline CDR1 and CDR2: SGHDT and YYEEEE. The CDR3 is made up of 16 amino acids. CDR3 region: CASREWLARESYEQYF. The whole variable domain, filled in from reference TRBV5-6 and TRBJ2-7, reads DAGVTQSPTHLIKTRGQQVTLRCSPKSGHDTVSWYQQALGQGPQFIFQYYEEEERQRGNFPDRFSGHQFPNYSSELNVNALLLGDSALYLCASREWLARESYEQYFGPGTRLTVT.

By frequency, this clonotype registers medium-sized. V and J are TRBV2 and TRBJ2-1; TCRdb designates TRBD1, a call that cannot be tested without DNA. Germline V gene data show CDR1 as SNHLY and CDR2 as FYNNEI. The CDR3 covers 11 residues. The CDR3: CASSEGHEQFF. The complete variable domain, with remaining parts taken from reference TRBV2 and TRBJ2-1, reads EPEVTQTPSHQVTQMGQEVILRCVPISNHLYFYWYRQILGQKVEFLVSFYNNEISEKSEIFDDQFSVERPDGSNFTLKIRSTKLEDSAMYFCASSEGHEQFFGPGTRLTVL.

By frequency, this clonotype is large. V is TRBV6-1 and J is TRBJ2-7; TCRdb picks TRBD1, but there is no DNA to check that call. The CDR3 runs to 13 residues. Germline CDR1 and CDR2: MNHNS and SASEGT. The CDR3 sequence: CASRRGGAYEQYF.

This clonotype is labeled medium-sized (0.01 to 0.1%) based on frequency. The chain carries TRBV3-1 and TRBJ2-2. Germline loops: CDR1 LGHDT, CDR2 YNNKEL (reference sequence). The CDR3 has 12 residues. The CDR3 is CASSRYTGELFF. Variable domain in full (rest from reference TRBV3-1 and TRBJ2-2): DTAVSQTPKYLVTQMGNDKSIKCEQNLGHDTMYWYKQDSKKFLKIMFSYNNKELIINETVPNRFSPKSPDKAHLNLHINSLELGDSAVYFCASSRYTGELFFGEGSRLTVL.

The chain joins TRBV19 to TRBJ2-7. This CDR3 has 15 amino acids. Germline CDR1 and CDR2: LNHDA and SQIVND (reference sequence). CDR3 protein: CASSIGAFQYYEQYF.

Frequency places this clonotype as large. The chain uses TRBV24-1 and TRBJ2-1. Germline CDR1 is KGHDR and CDR2 is SFDVKD. The CDR3 loop spans 14 amino acids. This CDR3 is CATSESSPGNEQFF.

The CDR3: CASSSPGTLTTGELFF. The chain uses TRBV18 and TRBJ2-2; TCRdb's assignment of TRBD2 cannot be checked, as there is no DNA. The CDR3 runs 16 residues. Germline-derived CDR1 and CDR2 are KGHSH and LQKENI.

Judged by frequency, this clonotype is medium-sized. The genes are TRBV7-8 and TRBJ1-2; TCRdb outputs TRBD1, but without DNA this stays unchecked. Germline-derived CDR1 and CDR2 are SGHVS and FQNEAQ. CDR3 size: 12 residues. This CDR3 is CASSLRGHGYTF.

Measured by frequency, this clonotype is medium-sized. The V call is TRBV12-3 or TRBV12-4, the J call TRBJ2-5; absent DNA, TCRdb's TRBD2 call cannot be checked. The CDR3 extends over 14 amino acids. The CDR3 protein is CASSWGRRGETQYF.

Measured by frequency, this clonotype is medium-sized. The chain joins TRBV2 to TRBJ2-3; without DNA, the TCRdb call of TRBD2 cannot be checked. The germline V gene has CDR1 SNHLY and CDR2 FYNNEI. The CDR3 runs 15 residues. The chain's CDR3 is CASSRLAGNTDTQYF.

Considering frequency, this clonotype is medium-sized. This rearrangement joins TRBV20-1 to TRBJ2-7. This CDR3 is built from 16 residues. Germline assignment: CDR1 DFQATT and CDR2 SNEGSKA (reference sequence). The CDR3 is CSARGWSEGSSYEQYF.

The J gene is TRBJ2-3, the V gene TRBV4-1; TCRdb calls TRBD2, which cannot be checked without DNA. Germline V gene sequence: CDR1 MGHRA, CDR2 YSYEKL. The CDR3 covers 17 residues. The CDR3 loop reads CASSQVYASGGTDTQYF.

The rearrangement links TRBV10-3 to TRBJ2-3; TCRdb's D call of TRBD2 is untestable without DNA. Germline CDR1 ENHRY, CDR2 SYGVKD. The CDR3 length is 15 residues. CDR3 sequence: CAISDVLDPADTQYF.

The J gene is TRBJ1-2, the V gene TRBV3-1. In germline, CDR1 is LGHDT, CDR2 YNNKEL (reference sequence). The CDR3 has 11 residues. The CDR3 loop reads CASSQAGRYTF.

This chain uses TRBV11-2 with TRBJ2-7; TCRdb proposes TRBD1, but this gene call is untestable without DNA. This CDR3 contains 15 residues. Germline-derived CDR1 and CDR2 are SGHAT and FQNNGV. CDR3 residues: CASSSRTGGKYEQYF.

This clonotype ranks as medium-sized (0.01 to 0.1%) in terms of frequency. The J gene is TRBJ1-6, the V gene TRBV12-3 or TRBV12-4; without DNA, the TCRdb call of TRBD1 cannot be checked. The CDR3 sequence is 15 residues long. CDR3 region: CASSFHREVNSPLHF.

This clonotype is labeled medium-sized (0.01 to 0.1%) based on frequency. The V and J genes are TRBV20-1 and TRBJ1-5; TCRdb selects TRBD1, and the lack of DNA leaves this call unchecked. Per germline, CDR1 DFQATT and CDR2 SNEGSKA (reference sequence). This CDR3 region has 14 residues. CDR3 loop: CSAVHGEGARAQHF.

Considering frequency, this clonotype is large. V gene TRBV5-5 combines with J gene TRBJ2-7; TCRdb's D gene call, TRBD1, goes unchecked for lack of DNA. The CDR3 runs to 14 residues. Looked up from germline, CDR1 is SGHKS and CDR2 is YYEKEE (reference sequence). CDR3 amino acids: CASSFAGGTYEQYF.

The chain has TRBV20-1 and TRBJ2-7; TCRdb selects TRBD1, and the lack of DNA leaves this call unchecked. Germline assignment: CDR1 DFQATT and CDR2 SNEGSKA (reference sequence). This CDR3 region has 17 residues. CDR3 amino acids: CSATGGLGAYSSYEQYF.

This clonotype ranks as medium-sized (0.01 to 0.1%) in terms of frequency. This chain uses TRBV28 with TRBJ1-5. CDR3 length: 12 residues. Germline loops: CDR1 MDHEN, CDR2 SYDVKM. CDR3 sequence reads: CASSLTAEPQHF.

J is TRBJ2-3 and V is TRBV6-4. Germline V gene lookup returns CDR1 MRHNA and CDR2 SNTAGT. The CDR3 has 14 amino acids. CDR3 loop: CASSAEIRTDTQYF.